The 31 T cell receptor beta chains below all came from one sample that was sequenced in a study of T cell changes during pregnancy in multiple sclerosis. The repertoire was sequenced with immunoSEQ multiplex PCR; TCRdb's copy has only in-frame clones and lacks some. The sample yields around 60,000 clones, about 92% seen once. The material sequenced was peripheral blood, taken after pregnancy. Every receptor here comes from a female donor with multiple sclerosis, enrolled in a pregnancy study.

The genes are TRBV6-6 and TRBJ2-7; 8 positions agree with TRBD1. The J segment lost 6 bases and the V segment lost 6 bases, leaving 7 bases of the junction unmatched. Germline CDR1 reads MNHNY; CDR2 reads SVGAGI (reference sequence). This CDR3 comprises 13 residues. Here the CDR3 reads CASSSTGEREQYF. The CDR3 DNA sequence: TGTGCCAGCAGCTCGACAGGGGAACGCGAGCAGTACTTC.

V is TRBV11-2 and J is TRBJ2-7; 7 bases line up with TRBD1. Germline V lookup: CDR1 SGHAT, CDR2 FQNNGV. J was trimmed by 4 bases and V by 4 bases; bases with no gene match: 7. The CDR3 is 14 amino acids. In nucleotides, the CDR3 is TGTGCCAGCAGCTACTACACAGGGGTTTACGAGCAGTACTTC. Protein product: CASSYYTGVYEQYF.

The chain links TRBV11-2 to TRBJ2-5, with TRBD2 as a possible D gene (5 bases). This CDR3 has 14 residues. Germline values: CDR1 SGHAT, CDR2 FQNNGV. V dropped 5 bases and J dropped 1 base, with 11 bases sitting between them. The CDR3 DNA follows: TGTGCCAGCAGCCCAGGACTCGGCCAAGAGACCCAGTACTTC. This sequence encodes CASSPGLGQETQYF.

The J gene is TRBJ2-7, the V gene TRBV29-1; tentative D call: TRBD2 (6 bases). V dropped 5 bases and J dropped 6 bases, with 20 bases sitting between them. Germline CDR1 and CDR2: SQVTM and ANQGSEA. This CDR3 has 14 residues. The CDR3 region is CSVSGETRALEQYF. The CDR3, as DNA: TGCAGCGTTTCGGGCGAGACTAGAGCGCTCGAGCAGTACTTC.

The chain is built from TRBV19 and TRBJ2-1; 9 bases fit TRBD1. CDR1 is LNHDA and CDR2 is SQIVND in the germline V gene (reference sequence). V dropped 7 bases and J dropped 7; count of bases not matched to a gene: 8. This CDR3 comprises 14 residues. The CDR3 sequence is CASTRGDRENEQFF. The CDR3 nucleotides are TGTGCCAGTACCAGGGGGGACAGGGAAAATGAGCAGTTCTTC. Filled out from reference TRBV19 and TRBJ2-1, the complete variable domain reads DGGITQSPKYLFRKEGQNVTLSCEQNLNHDAMYWYRQDPGQGLRLIYYSQIVNDFQKGDIAEGYSVSREKKESFPLTVTSAQKNPTAFYLCASTRGDRENEQFFGPGTRLTVL.

In this sample, this clone turned up once. The CDR3 DNA sequence: TGTGCCAGCAGCTTAAGAGGGAGCGGGAGGCCGATAGAGACCCAGTACTTC. It specifies CASSLRGSGRPIETQYF. The V and J genes are TRBV7-6 and TRBJ2-5; 9 bases are shared with TRBD2. With V trimmed by 2 bases and J by 4 bases, 11 bases remained unmatched. This CDR3 is built from 17 residues. The germline gives CDR1 SGHVS, CDR2 FNYEAQ.

The rearrangement links TRBV6-4 to TRBJ1-2; tentative D call: TRBD1 (6 bases). CDR1 MRHNA and CDR2 SNTAGT come from the germline V gene. V was pared by 5 bases and J by 2 bases, with 9 bases between. This CDR3 region has 13 residues. The CDR3 sequence: CASSPGTNYGYTF. The DNA for the CDR3 is TGTGCCAGCAGTCCCGGGACAAACTATGGCTACACCTTC.

The chain has TRBV7-3 and TRBJ2-3; no firm D call. Per germline, CDR1 SGHTA and CDR2 FQGTGA. The CDR3 covers 13 residues. Trimming shortened V by 0 bases and J by 4 bases, and 5 bases separated the two germline ends. CDR3 sequence (DNA): TGTGCCAGCAGCTTAACCCTCCCAGATACGCAGTATTTT. Translation: CASSLTLPDTQYF.

The J gene is TRBJ1-2, the V gene TRBV7-9; D is undetermined. From germline, CDR1 is SEHNR and CDR2 FQNEAQ (reference sequence). The CDR3 totals 14 residues. Trimming cost V 1 base and J 1 base, with 7 bases left between them. The CDR3 spells CASSLVTVNYGYTF. The CDR3 DNA sequence: TGTGCCAGCAGCTTAGTCACGGTTAACTATGGCTACACCTTC.

This clone occurred once. The V call is TRBV2, the J call TRBJ1-1, with TRBD1 matching 7 bases. The length of the CDR3 is 16 residues. Germline values: CDR1 SNHLY, CDR2 FYNNEI. The V and J ends lost 6 bases and 1 base, in that order; junction bases with no gene match: 11. CDR3 sequence reads: CASRALTGSWNTEAFF. The CDR3 nucleotides are TGTGCCAGCAGGGCATTGACAGGGTCGTGGAACACTGAAGCTTTCTTT.

The chain combines TRBV5-5 with TRBJ2-7; a possible D gene is TRBD1 (6 bases). The CDR3 is made up of 14 amino acids. V lost 0 bases, J lost 4 bases, and 11 bases lay in between. Germline assignment: CDR1 SGHKS and CDR2 YYEKEE (reference sequence). The CDR3 coding sequence is TGTGCCAGCAGCTTGGAAGGACAGACATACGAGCAGTACTTC. The encoded protein is CASSLEGQTYEQYF.

The genes are TRBV18 and TRBJ2-1, with TRBD2 matching 11 bases. Germline V gene data show CDR1 as KGHSH and CDR2 as LQKENI. J was trimmed by 9 bases and V by 5 bases; bases with no gene match: 6. The CDR3 has 14 residues. CDR3 in amino acids: CASSFSGGGSEQFF. The CDR3 coding sequence is TGTGCCAGCTCATTTAGCGGGGGGGGCAGTGAGCAGTTCTTC.

This chain joins TRBV28 and TRBJ2-2, with a weak D call TRBD2 (6 bases). The CDR3 covers 15 residues. Trimming shortened V by 2 bases and J by 4 bases, and 11 bases separated the two germline ends. The germline V gene encodes CDR1 MDHEN and CDR2 SYDVKM. The CDR3 here is CASSLRLATTGELFF. CDR3 coding DNA: TGTGCCAGCAGTTTACGGCTAGCGACCACCGGGGAGCTGTTTTTT.

The rearrangement uses TRBV4-1 and TRBJ1-4, with 7 bases fitting TRBD1. The CDR3 has 14 amino acids. V shed 1 base and J 8 bases; nucleotides not matched to a gene: 4. The V gene's germline CDR1 is MGHRA and CDR2 YSYEKL. Written as DNA, the CDR3 is TGCGCCAGCAGCCAAGGGGGACAGCAAGAAAAACTGTTTTTT. Translating it yields CASSQGGQQEKLFF.

The V and J genes are TRBV11-2 and TRBJ2-7, with D possibly TRBD2 on 6 matching bases. Trimming removed 2 bases from V and 1 base from J, with 9 bases in between. CDR1 and CDR2 (germline): SGHAT, FQNNGV. This CDR3 has 14 amino acids. CDR3 amino acids: CASSLQGLSYEQYF. The DNA of the CDR3 is TGTGCCAGCAGCTTACAGGGACTGTCCTACGAGCAGTACTTC.

The chain carries TRBV9 and TRBJ1-3, with D maybe TRBD1 (5 bases). This CDR3 is built from 16 residues. CDR1 SGDLS and CDR2 YYNGEE come from the germline V gene. Trimming removed 0 bases at V and 0 bases at J, with 10 bases between. The CDR3 spells CASSVAPGVSGNTIYF. CDR3 nucleotides: TGTGCCAGCAGCGTAGCCCCGGGGGTCTCTGGAAACACCATATATTTT.

This chain joins TRBV5-4 and TRBJ2-2, with a tentative D call TRBD2 (5 bases). Trimming removed 2 bases from V and 3 bases from J, with 8 bases in between. CDR1 and CDR2 (germline): SGHNT, YYREEE (reference sequence). This CDR3 has 14 amino acids. The CDR3 coding sequence is TGTGCCAGCAGCTTAGCCGGGGACACCGGGGAGCTGTTTTTT. Its protein product is CASSLAGDTGELFF.

The rearrangement uses TRBV4-1 and TRBJ2-7, with 10 bases identical to TRBD1. Germline V gene lookup returns CDR1 MGHRA and CDR2 YSYEKL. The CDR3 has 17 residues. V lost 6 bases and J lost 3; bases outside the gene matches: 14. CDR3 loop: CASRLDPGTGVGYEQYF. CDR3 sequence (DNA): TGCGCCAGCAGACTCGACCCAGGGACAGGGGTCGGCTACGAGCAGTACTTC.

This chain links TRBV15 with TRBJ1-4; possibly TRBD1 for D (5 bases). The CDR3 has 17 amino acids. Trimming took 0 bases from V and 6 from J, leaving 17 bases between them. Per germline, CDR1 LNHNV and CDR2 YYDKDF (reference sequence). The CDR3 here is CATSRDLTMGHDEKLFF. DNA for the CDR3: TGTGCCACCAGCAGAGATCTGACGATGGGGCACGATGAAAAACTGTTTTTT.

V usage is TRBV2 and J usage is TRBJ1-1; D is possibly TRBD1 (5 bases). With 7 bases removed from V and 5 bases from J, the gap between germline ends came to 14 bases. The germline CDR1 and CDR2 sequences are SNHLY and FYNNEI. This CDR3 comprises 13 residues. The CDR3 is CASTEARGTEAFF. The CDR3 coding sequence is TGTGCCAGCACCGAGGCGCGGGGGACTGAAGCTTTCTTT.

The genes are TRBV7-6 and TRBJ2-1; TRBD2 agrees at 8 bases. With V trimmed by 5 bases and J by 6 bases, 9 bases remained unmatched. The germline CDR1 and CDR2 sequences are SGHVS and FNYEAQ. The CDR3 loop spans 15 amino acids. The DNA of the CDR3 is TGTGCCAGCAGCCTATTAGCGGGAATGGGCAATGAGCAGTTCTTC. It is translated as CASSLLAGMGNEQFF.

The chain is built from TRBV19 and TRBJ2-2; possible D gene TRBD2, 5 bases. Germline V CDR1 and CDR2: LNHDA, SQIVND (reference sequence). Trimming cost V 3 bases and J 6 bases, with 23 bases left between them. CDR3 size: 18 residues. CDR3 in amino acids: CASSISERTLFQAGELFF. CDR3 in DNA: TGTGCCAGTAGTATTAGTGAGCGGACCCTGTTCCAGGCCGGGGAGCTGTTTTTT.

V and J are TRBV6-5 and TRBJ2-7; D perhaps matches TRBD1 (5 bases). The CDR3 consists of 14 residues. Per the germline V gene, CDR1 is MNHEY and CDR2 is SVGAGI. V was clipped by 7 bases and J by 0 bases, with 13 bases between them. The DNA of the CDR3 is TGTGCCAGCAACTCCCAGGGCGGCTCCTACGAGCAGTACTTC. It is translated as CASNSQGGSYEQYF.

This clone was seen just once. The chain carries TRBV4-3 and TRBJ1-1; D uncertain. The CDR3 spans 15 residues. Germline V gene sequence: CDR1 LGHNA, CDR2 YSLEER. The ends were cut back, 0 bases at V and 4 bases at J, with 12 bases in the middle. This chain's CDR3 is CASSQDGGVGTEAFF. DNA for the CDR3: TGCGCCAGCAGCCAAGATGGCGGGGTTGGCACTGAAGCTTTCTTT.

This clone showed up just a few times. The chain employs TRBV27 and TRBJ1-5; D call uncertain. Trimming removed 6 bases from V and 3 bases from J, with 12 bases in between. The germline V gene encodes CDR1 MNHEY and CDR2 SMNVEV (reference sequence). CDR3 length: 14 amino acids. CDR3 nucleotide sequence: TGTGCCAGCAGGGATCGGAGGTACAATCAGCCCCAGCATTTT. Translation: CASRDRRYNQPQHF.

This clone was counted a single time. The chain recombines TRBV4-1 with TRBJ2-7; D is perhaps TRBD1 (6 bases). The CDR3 is 14 amino acids. Per the germline V gene, CDR1 is MGHRA and CDR2 is YSYEKL. V was cut by 3 bases and J by 5 bases, with 14 bases left in between. DNA of the CDR3: TGCGCCAGCAGCCACATGGCAGGGGAGAACGAGCAGTACTTC. This gives the protein CASSHMAGENEQYF.

The chain links TRBV30 to TRBJ1-5; D gene unclear. The ends were cut back, 2 bases at V and 3 bases at J, with 14 bases in the middle. This CDR3 has 15 amino acids. Germline lookup yields CDR1 GTSNPN and CDR2 SVGIG (reference sequence). The CDR3 loop reads CAWSSPGSINQPQHF. In DNA, the CDR3 is TGTGCCTGGAGTTCCCCCGGGAGTATCAATCAGCCCCAGCATTTT.

The J gene is TRBJ2-3, the V gene TRBV28, with D possibly TRBD2 on 6 matching bases. CDR1 and CDR2 (germline): MDHEN, SYDVKM. Trimming left V 5 bases short and J 8 bases short, with 20 bases between. The CDR3 sequence is 15 residues long. CDR3 bases: TGTGCCAGCAGTAAATTGACGGGAGAAGCGGGTACGCAGTATTTT. Its translation: CASSKLTGEAGTQYF.

This sequence joins TRBV4-2 and TRBJ2-3, with 8 nucleotides matching TRBD2. There are 18 residues in the CDR3. Germline CDR1 LGHNA, CDR2 YNFKEQ. Germline trimming cut 0 bases from V and 1 base from J; bases unmatched to any gene: 9. The CDR3: CASSQESLAGTGTDTQYF. The CDR3 nucleotides read TGTGCCAGCAGCCAAGAGTCGCTAGCGGGTACAGGCACAGATACGCAGTATTTT.

The chain is built from TRBV18 and TRBJ2-7; weak D call: TRBD1 (7 bases). This CDR3 has 17 amino acids. V shed 3 bases and J shed 3 bases, with 21 bases lying between them. Germline assignment: CDR1 KGHSH and CDR2 LQKENI. CDR3 protein: CASSPPRGGTVNYEQYF. The CDR3 nucleotides read TGTGCCAGCTCACCTCCCCGTGGAGGGACAGTGAACTACGAGCAGTACTTC.

This clone was seen repeatedly, ten times or more. The chain combines TRBV6-6 with TRBJ2-3; 8 nucleotides line up with TRBD2. The germline gives CDR1 MNHNY, CDR2 SVGAGI (reference sequence). The V gene end was trimmed by 6 bases and the J gene end by 6 bases; junction bases not matched to a gene: 14. This CDR3 comprises 16 residues. The CDR3 sequence is CASSPTLGLVTDTQYF. For the CDR3, the DNA is TGTGCCAGCAGCCCAACTTTGGGACTAGTAACCGATACGCAGTATTTT.